A selection of T cell receptor beta chains follows, all from one sample in a study of blood T cell repertoires in COVID-19. Assay used: immunoSEQ multiplex PCR; TCRdb lists only in-frame clones, some missing. Among 45,000 to 70,000 clones listed, over 75% were seen once. Source material: peripheral blood. All receptors derive from a woman aged 55-70 years with active COVID-19. Both conserved end residues are part of each CDR3. D genes are given only for firm matches.

NA TRBV6-4 CASSDEASSRGYTF
NA TRBV7-9 CASSLASGNEQFF
TRBD2 TRBV6-5 CASSQGTSMNEQFF
NA TRBV5-4 CASSFGLETQYF
NA TRBV21-1 CASSKRSQETQYF
TRBD1 TRBV12-3/TRBV12-4 CASSPDRAYGYTF
NA TRBV2 CASSEREGRAGYGYTF
NA TRBV19 CASSTWGGRHEQYF
TRBD2 TRBV19 CASSQWSGASGEQFF
TRBD1 TRBV7-9 CASSLDRSNTGELFF
NA TRBV27 CASSLSWSLGNTIYF
TRBD1 TRBV5-5 CASSKNRGLSLYEQYF
NA TRBV7-9 CASSPQGRGTEAFF
NA TRBV10-3 CAISSGVRTEAFF
NA TRBV9 CASSVVAGEGYTF
TRBD1 TRBV4-2 CASSPRDRVDTEAFF
NA TRBV4-3 CASSQEGRGGEKLFF
NA TRBV3-1/TRBV3-2 CASSPYPRVVDYSSKDTQYF
TRBD1 TRBV19 CASSPSDRGSSNQPQHF
NA TRBV27 CASSSAGRDTQYF
NA TRBV12-3/TRBV12-4 CASGGLAKNIQYF
NA TRBV6-5 CASSYSGTLAKNIQYF
TRBD2 TRBV2 CASSDQGLVYEQYF
TRBD2 TRBV6-2/TRBV6-3 CASSPQTSGYEQYF
NA TRBV4-2 CASSRDSNQRDGYTF
NA TRBV2 CASLQGVSSPLHF
NA TRBV7-2 CASSLGGRETQYF
TRBD1 TRBV6-2/TRBV6-3 CASSRDSGGQQYF
NA TRBV15 CATSGRNTGELFF
NA TRBV5-4 CASSLKQGSTEAFF
TRBD2 TRBV6-5 CASRATSGVLGAQYF
TRBD1 TRBV4-2 CASSQALRLRGLRDIQYF
NA TRBV29-1 CSGRSSGETQYF
NA TRBV5-1 CASSTQLNPEGVQFF
NA TRBV7-8 CASSFWGNTEAFF
TRBD1 TRBV10-3 CAISPMTGGGYGYTF
TRBD1 TRBV7-2 CASSLGQLEPQHF